The source of this T cell receptor beta chain is a study of T cells in Graves' hyperthyroidism and ophthalmopathy. Study-level findings and limits: In blood, most of the thyroid clonotypes expanded above 0.001 were also present.

Trimming took off 3 bases at V and 1 base at J, with 12 bases between the two ends. Germline CDR1 and CDR2: SGHAT and FQNNGV. This CDR3 is 15 amino acids long. With respect to this clonotype: The antigen remains undetermined.

It was RNA transcripts that yielded the amplified TCR beta CDR3 regions. The HTBI primer set was used in a first-round RT-PCR of the TCR CDR3. Using its own MiXCR run on the multiplex PCR reads, TCRdb lists one record per CDR3 protein. The table shows around 300,000 distinct CDR3 sequences, with roughly an eighth occurring only once. This TCR derives from a woman aged 40 to 50 with Graves' ophthalmopathy. The source material was blood. The V call is TRBV11-2, the J call TRBJ1-1, with D unresolved. The CDR3 DNA is TGTGCCAGCAGCTTTACACTGGACGGGAACACTGAAGCTTTCTTT. Amino acid sequence: CASSFTLDGNTEAFF.